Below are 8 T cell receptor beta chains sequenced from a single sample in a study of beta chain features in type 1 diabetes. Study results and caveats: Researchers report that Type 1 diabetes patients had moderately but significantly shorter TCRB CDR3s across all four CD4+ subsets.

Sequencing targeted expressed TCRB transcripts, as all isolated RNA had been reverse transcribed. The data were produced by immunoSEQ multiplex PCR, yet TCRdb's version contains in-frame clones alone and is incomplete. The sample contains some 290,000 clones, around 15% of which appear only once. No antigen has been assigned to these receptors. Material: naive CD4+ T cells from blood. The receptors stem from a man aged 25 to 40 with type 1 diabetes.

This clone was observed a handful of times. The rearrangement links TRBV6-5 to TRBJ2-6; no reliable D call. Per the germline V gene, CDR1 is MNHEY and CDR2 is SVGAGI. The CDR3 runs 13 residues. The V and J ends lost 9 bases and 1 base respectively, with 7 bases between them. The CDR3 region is CASSRSGANVLTF. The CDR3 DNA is TGTGCCAGTAGTCGTTCTGGGGCCAACGTCCTGACTTTC.

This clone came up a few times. Here the CDR3 reads CASSLVAGGYNEQFF. Written as DNA, the CDR3 is TGTGCCAGCAGCTTGGTAGCGGGAGGATATAATGAGCAGTTCTTC. The J gene is TRBJ2-1, the V gene TRBV5-4, with 10 bases aligning to TRBD2. Germline V gene lookup returns CDR1 SGHNT and CDR2 YYREEE (reference sequence). There are 15 residues in the CDR3. Trimming cost V 0 bases and J 7 bases; bases outside gene matches: 4.

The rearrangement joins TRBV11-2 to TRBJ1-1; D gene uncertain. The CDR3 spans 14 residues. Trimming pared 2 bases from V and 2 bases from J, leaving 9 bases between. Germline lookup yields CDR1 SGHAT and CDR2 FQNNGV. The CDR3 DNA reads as TGTGCCAGCAGCTTAACTCAGGATAACACTGAAGCTTTCTTT. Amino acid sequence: CASSLTQDNTEAFF.

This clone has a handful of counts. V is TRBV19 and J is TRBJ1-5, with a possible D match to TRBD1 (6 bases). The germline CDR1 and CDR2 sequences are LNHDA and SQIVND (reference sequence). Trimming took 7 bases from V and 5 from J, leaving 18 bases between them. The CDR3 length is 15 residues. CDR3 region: CASKWNWAGDQPQHF. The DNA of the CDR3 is TGTGCCAGTAAATGGAATTGGGCAGGGGATCAGCCCCAGCATTTT.

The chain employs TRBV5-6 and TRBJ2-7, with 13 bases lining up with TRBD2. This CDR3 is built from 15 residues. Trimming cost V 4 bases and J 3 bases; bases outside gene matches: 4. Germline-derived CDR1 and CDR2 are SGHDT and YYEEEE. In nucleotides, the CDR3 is TGTGCCAGCAGCCGGGGACTAGCGGGATACTACGAGCAGTACTTC. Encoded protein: CASSRGLAGYYEQYF.

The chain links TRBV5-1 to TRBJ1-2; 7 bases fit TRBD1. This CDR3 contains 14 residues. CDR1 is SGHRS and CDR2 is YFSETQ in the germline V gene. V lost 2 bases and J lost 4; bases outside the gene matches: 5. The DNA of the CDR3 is TGCGCCAGCAGCTTTAGCGGGGACAGCTATGGCTACACCTTC. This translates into CASSFSGDSYGYTF.

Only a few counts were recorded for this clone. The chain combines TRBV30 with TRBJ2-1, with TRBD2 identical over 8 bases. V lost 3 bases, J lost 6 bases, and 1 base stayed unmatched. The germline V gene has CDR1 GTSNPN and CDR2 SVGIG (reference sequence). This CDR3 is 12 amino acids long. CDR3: CAWRREVNEQFF. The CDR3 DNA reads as TGTGCCTGGAGGCGGGAGGTCAATGAGCAGTTCTTC.

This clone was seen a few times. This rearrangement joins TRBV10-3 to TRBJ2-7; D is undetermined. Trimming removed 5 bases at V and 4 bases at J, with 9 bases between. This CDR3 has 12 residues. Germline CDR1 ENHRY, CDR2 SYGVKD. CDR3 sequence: CAISSEAYEQYF. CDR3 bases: TGTGCCATCAGTAGTGAAGCTTACGAGCAGTACTTC.